A single sample gave rise to the 3 T cell receptor beta chains below, sequenced in a study of T cell repertoires in cytomegalovirus infection. TCRdb itself ran the reads through MiXCR, one entry per CDR3 protein. This sample has more than 400,000 distinct CDR3 sequences, with 26% found just once. The sequenced sample consisted of PBMCs. These receptors all come from a human donor in good health (CMV status not recorded). Some clones in this sample may be carry-over from other donors' samples.

Of note for this clonotype: The junction shows a germline mismatch at one end, possibly a read error. In nucleotides, the CDR3 is TGTGCCAGCAGAGAAGTCACCGGGGAGCTGTTTTTT. This sequence encodes CASREVTGELFF. The V and J genes are TRBV6-1 and TRBJ2-2; unclear D gene. Germline CDR1 and CDR2: MNHNS and SASEGT. This CDR3 comprises 12 residues.

This rearrangement joins TRBV7-6 to TRBJ1-5; D is perhaps TRBD1 (6 bases). Germline CDR1 reads SGHVS; CDR2 reads FNYEAQ. This CDR3 is built from 13 residues. With 5 bases removed from V and 7 bases from J, the gap between germline ends came to 12 bases. The CDR3 is CASSPGQKQPQHF. CDR3 DNA: TGTGCCAGCAGCCCAGGACAGAAACAGCCCCAGCATTTT.

This clonotype has more than one count but fewer than ten. The chain is built from TRBV7-2 and TRBJ2-3; 8 bases line up with TRBD2. Germline V gene sequence: CDR1 SGHTA, CDR2 FQGNSA. V lost 3 bases to trimming and J lost 4 bases; unmatched junction nucleotides: 9. The CDR3 extends over 16 amino acids. CDR3 in amino acids: CASSLFGAGVPDTQYF. In DNA form, the CDR3 reads TGTGCCAGCAGCTTGTTCGGAGCGGGAGTTCCAGATACGCAGTATTTT.